This is a list of T cell receptor beta chains from one sample in a study of blood T cell repertoires in COVID-19. The data were produced by immunoSEQ multiplex PCR, yet TCRdb's version contains in-frame clones alone and is incomplete. The sample lists 150,000 to 200,000 clones, 86% seen once, with less than 3.5% in the top ten. Input material: peripheral blood. Source of these receptors: a man aged 70-80 years with acute or convalescent COVID-19. Both conserved end residues are part of each CDR3. The D gene is left open where the match is weak. Size tells how often a clone was seen (once, few, many) or the class of an expanded clone, and some rows leave it out.

d_call cdr3_length j_call v_call clone_size cdr3_aa cdr3_nt
. 16 TRBJ2-3 TRBV5-1 . CASSLARGLSTDTQYF TGCGCCAGCAGCTTGGCGCGGGGATTAAGCACAGATACGCAGTATTTT
. 13 TRBJ1-2 TRBV5-1 . CASSLAGERGYTF TGCGCCAGCAGCTTGGCGGGAGAGCGTGGCTACACCTTC
. 13 TRBJ1-4 TRBV2 . CASSRGINEKLFF TGTGCCAGCAGCCGGGGGATAAATGAAAAACTGTTTTTT
. 15 TRBJ2-1 TRBV11-2 . CASRGGGSSYNEQFF TGTGCCAGCAGGGGGGGCGGGAGCTCCTACAATGAGCAGTTCTTC
. 14 TRBJ1-4 TRBV30 . CAWSVSPEDEKLFF TGTGCCTGGAGTGTAAGCCCGGAGGATGAAAAACTGTTTTTT
TRBD1 15 TRBJ2-3 TRBV6-4 . CASSPDRTSTDTQYF TGTGCCAGCAGTCCGGACAGGACAAGCACAGATACGCAGTATTTT
. 16 TRBJ1-3 TRBV9 . CASSVVEGRSGNTIYF TGTGCCAGCAGCGTAGTTGAGGGTCGCTCTGGAAACACCATATATTTT
. 15 TRBJ1-1 TRBV4-3 few CASSHSGQTYLGAFF TGCGCCAGCAGCCATTCAGGACAGACCTACCTGGGGGCTTTCTTT
. 14 TRBJ1-1 TRBV29-1 . CSVERDSRGTEAFF TGCAGCGTTGAAAGAGACAGTAGGGGCACTGAAGCTTTCTTT
TRBD1 15 TRBJ2-3 TRBV5-1 . CASFPGQGGGDTQYF TGCGCCAGCTTCCCGGGACAGGGGGGCGGAGATACGCAGTATTTT
. 13 TRBJ2-1 TRBV5-6 . CASSQFTRGEQFF TGTGCCAGCAGCCAGTTCACCCGGGGGGAGCAGTTCTTC
. 15 TRBJ1-2 TRBV28 . CASSSKGRGLFGYTF TGTGCCAGCAGTTCCAAGGGGAGGGGCTTATTTGGCTACACCTTC
. 12 TRBJ2-2 TRBV12-3/TRBV12-4 . CASSPNAGELFF TGTGCCAGCAGTCCTAACGCCGGGGAGCTGTTTTTT
TRBD1 16 TRBJ2-7 TRBV19 . CASSPRDRGISAEQYF TGTGCCAGTAGTCCTCGGGACAGGGGGATTTCAGCCGAGCAGTACTTC
. 14 TRBJ2-5 TRBV6-5 . CASRDYRDTKTQYF TGTGCCAGCAGGGATTACAGGGATACAAAGACCCAGTACTTC
. 14 TRBJ1-1 TRBV20-1 . CSASNGGPSTEAFF TGCAGTGCTAGTAACGGGGGACCGAGCACTGAAGCTTTCTTT
. 14 TRBJ2-3 TRBV18 . CASSPRRSTDTQYF TGTGCCAGCTCCCCTCGGCGGAGCACAGATACGCAGTATTTT
. 16 TRBJ1-6 TRBV10-1 . CASSARGGLYDSPLHF TGCGCCAGCAGTGCACGGGGGGGACTGTATGATTCACCCCTCCACTTT
TRBD1 13 TRBJ1-1 TRBV20-1 . CSASRDRNTEAFF TGCAGTGCTAGTCGGGACAGGAACACTGAAGCTTTCTTT
TRBD2 18 TRBJ2-3 TRBV11-3 . CASSLGLAGGAKTDTQYF TGTGCCAGCAGCTTGGGACTAGCGGGGGGGGCCAAAACAGATACGCAGTATTTT
. 14 TRBJ1-2 TRBV28 . CASSSQGRSYGYTF TGTGCCAGCAGTTCACAGGGAAGGAGCTATGGCTACACCTTC
. 16 TRBJ1-3 TRBV9 . CASSAPRGSSGNTIYF TGTGCCAGCAGCGCCCCCCGAGGATCCTCTGGAAACACCATATATTTT
TRBD1 16 TRBJ1-1 TRBV2 . CASSGRTGIRNTEAFF TGTGCCAGCAGTGGCCGGACAGGGATTAGGAACACTGAAGCTTTCTTT
. 14 TRBJ2-3 TRBV7-3 . CASSLRPGTDTQYF TGTGCCAGCAGCTTAAGGCCCGGCACAGATACGCAGTATTTT
. 15 TRBJ1-5 TRBV7-2 . CASSLPGGGNQPQHF TGTGCCAGCAGCCTCCCCGGGGGGGGCAATCAGCCCCAGCATTTT
. 14 TRBJ1-1 TRBV6-5 . CASTETGVNTEAFF TGTGCCAGCACCGAGACAGGAGTGAACACTGAAGCTTTCTTT
TRBD2 14 TRBJ2-5 TRBV2 . CASSVGGSQETQYF TGTGCCAGCAGTGTCGGGGGGTCTCAAGAGACCCAGTACTTC
. 16 TRBJ2-3 TRBV6-6 once CASRPSNLRGADTQYF TGTGCCAGCAGGCCGTCTAACCTCAGGGGCGCAGATACGCAGTATTTT